A selection of T cell receptor beta chains follows, all from one sample in a study of CD8 T cells in Susac syndrome. TCRdb passed the immunoSEQ multiplex PCR reads through MiXCR, listing each CDR3 protein once. The table lists some 250,000 distinct CDR3 sequences, 95% to 97% of them singletons, with about 0.094% in the top ten. Sequenced material: CD4+ T cells from PBMCs. Every receptor here comes from a human donor with Susac syndrome. CDR3s leave out the opening cysteine and the closing phenylalanine or tryptophan. Each record gives: V gene, J gene, clone size, CDR3 protein. The size of a clone is reported for some rows only, either as once, few or many, or as a class for expanded clones.

v_call: TRBV11-2; j_call: TRBJ2-7; clone_size: NA; cdr3_aa: ASSSLGGSWTSYEQY
v_call: TRBV9; j_call: TRBJ2-1; clone_size: NA; cdr3_aa: ASSVAGTRSYNEQF
v_call: TRBV29-1; j_call: TRBJ1-2; clone_size: NA; cdr3_aa: SAKDRGPYGYT
v_call: TRBV12-5; j_call: TRBJ2-1; clone_size: NA; cdr3_aa: ASGRWSYNEQF
v_call: TRBV29-1; j_call: TRBJ2-1; clone_size: NA; cdr3_aa: SVLTGGGSEQF
v_call: TRBV9; j_call: TRBJ2-1; clone_size: NA; cdr3_aa: ASSVLLGNEQF
v_call: TRBV19; j_call: TRBJ1-1; clone_size: NA; cdr3_aa: ASSATTALNTEAF
v_call: TRBV9; j_call: TRBJ2-2; clone_size: NA; cdr3_aa: ASSDSNSGTRVSGELF
v_call: TRBV12-3/TRBV12-4; j_call: TRBJ1-1; clone_size: NA; cdr3_aa: ASRPTGANTEAF
v_call: TRBV6-1; j_call: TRBJ2-2; clone_size: NA; cdr3_aa: AEAGGRTGELF
v_call: TRBV12-3/TRBV12-4; j_call: TRBJ2-7; clone_size: NA; cdr3_aa: ASSLWGSSYEQY
v_call: TRBV12-3/TRBV12-4; j_call: TRBJ2-7; clone_size: NA; cdr3_aa: ASSYSGRSYEQY
v_call: TRBV29-1; j_call: TRBJ1-2; clone_size: NA; cdr3_aa: SVGRSYYGYT
v_call: TRBV20-1; j_call: TRBJ2-5; clone_size: NA; cdr3_aa: SASVRETQY
v_call: TRBV29-1; j_call: TRBJ1-1; clone_size: once; cdr3_aa: SDREAF
v_call: TRBV30; j_call: TRBJ2-7; clone_size: NA; cdr3_aa: AWSVPGGIQY
v_call: TRBV3-1; j_call: TRBJ2-7; clone_size: once; cdr3_aa: ASSQHGYEQY
v_call: TRBV10-3; j_call: TRBJ2-5; clone_size: NA; cdr3_aa: AAAPTEETQY
v_call: TRBV18; j_call: TRBJ2-7; clone_size: NA; cdr3_aa: ASSGTSNYEQY
v_call: TRBV7-3; j_call: TRBJ2-1; clone_size: NA; cdr3_aa: ASSPGGSENEQF
v_call: TRBV20-1; j_call: TRBJ2-7; clone_size: NA; cdr3_aa: SAKNRGQDSYEQY
v_call: TRBV29-1; j_call: TRBJ2-1; clone_size: NA; cdr3_aa: SVGRRLIQYNEQF
v_call: TRBV19; j_call: TRBJ2-5; clone_size: NA; cdr3_aa: ASQSRGDQETQY
v_call: TRBV20-1; j_call: TRBJ1-2; clone_size: NA; cdr3_aa: SAPTGGRYGLNYGYT
v_call: TRBV20-1; j_call: TRBJ1-5; clone_size: NA; cdr3_aa: SAKTGGAMSQH
v_call: TRBV7-8; j_call: TRBJ2-7; clone_size: NA; cdr3_aa: ASSLVRGRSPYEQY
v_call: TRBV4-1; j_call: TRBJ2-4; clone_size: NA; cdr3_aa: ASSQDGSSKNIQY